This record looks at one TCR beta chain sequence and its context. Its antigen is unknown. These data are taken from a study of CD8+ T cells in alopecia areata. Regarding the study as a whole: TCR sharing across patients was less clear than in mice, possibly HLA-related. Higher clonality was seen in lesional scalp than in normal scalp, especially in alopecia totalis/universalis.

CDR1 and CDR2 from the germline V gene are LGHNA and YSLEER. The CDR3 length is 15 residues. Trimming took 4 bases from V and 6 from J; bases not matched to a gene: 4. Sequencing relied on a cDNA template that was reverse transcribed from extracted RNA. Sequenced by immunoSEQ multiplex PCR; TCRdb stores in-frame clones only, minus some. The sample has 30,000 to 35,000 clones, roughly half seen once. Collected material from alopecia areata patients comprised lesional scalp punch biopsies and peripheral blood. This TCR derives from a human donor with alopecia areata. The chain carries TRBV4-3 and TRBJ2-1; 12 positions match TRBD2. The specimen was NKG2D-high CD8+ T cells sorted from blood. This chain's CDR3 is CASSRGLAGSNEQFF. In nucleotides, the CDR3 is TGCGCCAGCAGCCGCGGACTAGCGGGAAGCAATGAGCAGTTCTTC.